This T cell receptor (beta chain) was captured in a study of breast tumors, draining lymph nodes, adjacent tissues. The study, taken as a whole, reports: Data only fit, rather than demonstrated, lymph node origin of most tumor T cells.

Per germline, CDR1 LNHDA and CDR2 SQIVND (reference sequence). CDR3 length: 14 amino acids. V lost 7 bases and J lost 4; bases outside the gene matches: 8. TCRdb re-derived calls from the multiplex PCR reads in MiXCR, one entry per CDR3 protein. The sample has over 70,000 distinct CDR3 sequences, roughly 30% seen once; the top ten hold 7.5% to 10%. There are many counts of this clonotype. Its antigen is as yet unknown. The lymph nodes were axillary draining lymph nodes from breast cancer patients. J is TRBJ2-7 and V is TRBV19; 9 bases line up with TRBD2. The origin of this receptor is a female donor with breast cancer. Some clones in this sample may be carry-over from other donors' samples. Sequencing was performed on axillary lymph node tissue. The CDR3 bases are TGTGCCAGTAACCCTAGCGGGACCTTGTACGAGCAGTACTTC. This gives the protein CASNPSGTLYEQYF.